Listed here are 26 T cell receptor beta chains from one sample, sequenced in a study of T cells in Graves' hyperthyroidism and ophthalmopathy. TCR beta CDR3 region amplification was performed from RNA transcripts. Primed by the HTBI set, a first-round RT-PCR was run on the TCR CDR3. TCRdb analysed the multiplex PCR reads with MiXCR anew, one entry per CDR3 protein. The table has hundreds of thousands of distinct CDR3 sequences, about 19% seen once; the top ten hold roughly 17%. Sequencing input: blood. These receptors were taken from a woman between 50 and 59 years old with Graves' hyperthyroidism that later progressed to Graves' ophthalmopathy.

The J gene is TRBJ2-3, the V gene TRBV6-5, with no clear D. The CDR3 runs to 17 residues. Germline V gene data show CDR1 as MNHEY and CDR2 as SVGAGI. The V end lost 4 bases, the J end lost 0 bases, and 17 bases lay between the germline ends. The DNA for the CDR3 is TGTGCCAGCAGTTCGACCCCGAGCCTATCTAGCACAGATACGCAGTATTTT. Its translation is CASSSTPSLSSTDTQYF.

This clonotype has ten or more counts. This rearrangement joins TRBV2 to TRBJ1-5; TRBD1 aligns across 7 bases. Germline CDR1 reads SNHLY; CDR2 reads FYNNEI. This CDR3 comprises 14 residues. V shed 6 bases and J 2 bases; nucleotides not matched to a gene: 4. The CDR3 DNA reads TGTGCCAGCAGGATAGACAGGGGCAATCAGCCCCAGCATTTT. As protein: CASRIDRGNQPQHF. Full variable domain (outside the CDR3, taken from reference TRBV2 and TRBJ1-5): EPEVTQTPSHQVTQMGQEVILRCVPISNHLYFYWYRQILGQKVEFLVSFYNNEISEKSEIFDDQFSVERPDGSNFTLKIRSTKLEDSAMYFCASRIDRGNQPQHFGDGTRLSIL.

With respect to this clonotype: One end of the junction varies from germline; a read error may be responsible. The chain has TRBV6-2 or TRBV6-3 and TRBJ1-1; no definite D call. The CDR3 has 14 residues. Looked up from germline, CDR1 is MNHEY and CDR2 is SVGEGT. The CDR3 DNA reads as TGTGCCAGCGGTTACACAACTCTGCGGGATGAAGCTTTCTTT. Amino acids: CASGYTTLRDEAFF.

This clonotype was seen repeatedly, ten times or more. V and J are TRBV12-3 or TRBV12-4 and TRBJ1-4; 8 positions match TRBD1. This CDR3 comprises 14 residues. The V gene end was trimmed by 6 bases and the J gene end by 7 bases; junction bases not matched to a gene: 7. In DNA form, the CDR3 reads TGTGCCAGCAGCCCAGGCAGGGGGCGTGAAAAACTGTTTTTT. Amino acids: CASSPGRGREKLFF.

At least ten counts were recorded for this clonotype. V gene TRBV3-1 combines with J gene TRBJ1-5; D gene unclear. CDR3 size: 13 residues. Trimming cost V 4 bases and J 5 bases, with 9 bases left between them. The germline gives CDR1 LGHDT, CDR2 YNNKEL (reference sequence). The CDR3 sequence is CASSRSSDQPQHF. CDR3 in DNA: TGTGCCAGCAGCCGCTCTTCCGATCAGCCCCAGCATTTT.

The table lists this clonotype with a few counts. The gene calls are TRBV6-1 and TRBJ1-5; unclear D gene. The germline V and J ends were trimmed by 6 bases and 1 base, with 13 bases remaining between them. The length of the CDR3 is 15 residues. Germline lookup yields CDR1 MNHNS and CDR2 SASEGT. As DNA, the CDR3 is TGTGCCAGCAGACACGCGGGGTTGAGCAATCAGCCCCAGCATTTT. Residues: CASRHAGLSNQPQHF.

This clonotype was seen ten or more times. The chain couples TRBV10-2 to TRBJ2-7, with 9 nucleotides matching TRBD1. The CDR3 has 14 amino acids. Germline CDR1 WSHSY, CDR2 SAAADI. The V segment lost 2 bases and the J segment 3 bases; nucleotides outside the gene matches: 2. The CDR3, as DNA: TGCGCCAGCAGTGAGGGGACAGGGTTCTACGAGCAGTACTTC. Residues: CASSEGTGFYEQYF.

This clonotype was seen only a few times. This rearrangement joins TRBV19 to TRBJ1-1, with D possibly being TRBD1 (5 bases). The CDR3 loop spans 17 amino acids. Between the trimmed V and J ends, which lost 6 bases and 2 bases, there was a span of 22 bases. The germline V gene encodes CDR1 LNHDA and CDR2 SQIVND (reference sequence). The CDR3, as DNA: TGTGCCAGTAGACCAGGAACGACAGCTGGGTCAAACACTGAAGCTTTCTTT. As protein: CASRPGTTAGSNTEAFF.

The sample holds many counts of this clonotype. This chain connects TRBV27 to TRBJ1-6; D gene unclear. V dropped 6 bases and J dropped 8 bases, with 17 bases sitting between them. Germline lookup yields CDR1 MNHEY and CDR2 SMNVEV (reference sequence). The CDR3 runs 15 residues. CDR3 amino acids: CASRNGRGDYSPLHF. CDR3 DNA: TGTGCCAGCAGAAATGGACGGGGAGATTATTCACCCCTCCACTTT.

This clonotype has more than one count but fewer than ten. The V gene is TRBV14, the J gene TRBJ2-5; D might be TRBD1 or TRBD2, each matching 6 bases. Germline values: CDR1 SGHDN, CDR2 FVKESK. The CDR3 covers 15 residues. Trimming shortened V by 1 base and J by 5 bases, and 14 bases separated the two germline ends. The CDR3 region is CASSQVGGGSETQYF. CDR3 DNA: TGTGCCAGCAGCCAAGTTGGAGGGGGATCCGAGACCCAGTACTTC.

The V and J genes are TRBV2 and TRBJ1-3; D uncertain. V was shortened by 10 bases and J by 0 bases, with 16 bases between the two germline ends. Germline CDR1 is SNHLY and CDR2 is FYNNEI. This CDR3 comprises 15 residues. For the CDR3, the DNA is TGTGCCACCTCCCAGGTGACCCTCTCTGGAAACACCATATATTTT. Its protein product is CATSQVTLSGNTIYF.

This clonotype was recorded at least ten times. This chain joins TRBV11-1 and TRBJ2-2; perhaps TRBD1 as D (5 bases). Germline V gene data show CDR1 as SGHAT and CDR2 as FQDESV (reference sequence). The CDR3 contains 14 residues. The V end lost 6 bases, the J end lost 0 bases, and 8 bases lay between the germline ends. Here the CDR3 reads CASRTGTNTGELFF. The CDR3 DNA sequence: TGTGCCAGCAGAACAGGAACGAACACCGGGGAGCTGTTTTTT.

This clonotype has just a few counts. The chain carries TRBV30 and TRBJ1-2; no clear D gene. CDR1 is GTSNPN and CDR2 is SVGIG in the germline V gene (reference sequence). The CDR3 is 13 amino acids. Trimming pared 7 bases from V and 2 bases from J, leaving 14 bases between. CDR3 in amino acids: CAFSGLKNYGYTF. For the CDR3, the DNA is TGTGCCTTCTCCGGATTAAAGAACTATGGCTACACCTTC.

This clonotype came up many times. This rearrangement joins TRBV7-3 to TRBJ2-3, with TRBD2 identical over 7 bases. The germline gives CDR1 SGHTA, CDR2 FQGTGA. This CDR3 has 16 residues. V was pared by 1 base and J by 2 bases, with 6 bases of the junction left unmatched. In nucleotides, the CDR3 is TGTGCCAGCAGCTTAATGCCTAGCGGCTTCACAGATACGCAGTATTTT. This encodes CASSLMPSGFTDTQYF.

Notes on this clonotype: The final CDR3 position lacks the conserved phenylalanine or tryptophan, pointing to a likely read error. The J gene is TRBJ2-1, the V gene TRBV7-2, with D unresolved. The CDR3 runs 14 residues. Trimming pared 1 base from V and 5 bases from J, leaving 9 bases between. CDR1 SGHTA and CDR2 FQGNSA come from the germline V gene. Here the CDR3 DNA reads TGTGCCAGCAGCTTAGGTTCGGCTAACAATGAGCAGTTCCTC. This codes for CASSLGSANNEQFL.

There are many counts of this clonotype. This sequence joins TRBV18 and TRBJ1-1, with TRBD1 matching 7 bases. From germline, CDR1 is KGHSH and CDR2 LQKENI. V trimming: 4 bases; J trimming: 5 bases; junction bases outside the gene matches: 10. The CDR3 covers 15 residues. CDR3 sequence reads: CASSLKGGAGTEAFF. CDR3 nucleotide sequence: TGTGCCAGCTCACTAAAAGGGGGCGCGGGGACTGAAGCTTTCTTT.

This clonotype appeared a few times. Given a much more abundant clone one base away, this may be a read error. This sequence joins TRBV27 and TRBJ1-2; the D gene is possibly TRBD1 (5 bases). Germline lookup yields CDR1 MNHEY and CDR2 SMNVEV (reference sequence). The CDR3 contains 15 residues. The CDR3, as DNA: TGTGCCAGCAGTTTATTTGGCAGGGAGGCCTATGGCCACACCTTC. It translates to CASSLFGREAYGHTF.

This chain joins TRBV7-2 and TRBJ2-5; 8 nucleotides agree with TRBD2. The CDR3 covers 17 residues. Germline CDR1 and CDR2: SGHTA and FQGNSA. The junction had 11 bases not matched to a gene; V was cut back by 4 bases and J by 1 base. This chain's CDR3 is CASSSGRWRGAQETQYF. The CDR3 bases are TGTGCCAGCAGCTCTGGGAGGTGGCGGGGGGCCCAAGAGACCCAGTACTTC. The entire variable domain, with the rest obtained from reference TRBV7-2 and TRBJ2-5, is as follows: GAGVSQSPSNKVTEKGKDVELRCDPISGHTALYWYRQSLGQGLEFLIYFQGNSAPDKSGLPSDRFSAERTGGSVSTLTIQRTQQEDSAVYLCASSSGRWRGAQETQYFGPGTRLLVL.

This clonotype appeared many times. V usage is TRBV11-3 and J usage is TRBJ1-4; D gene uncertain. This CDR3 has 15 amino acids. The germline gives CDR1 SGHNT, CDR2 YENEEA. V was shortened by 4 bases and J by 6 bases, with 15 bases between the two germline ends. CDR3: CASSSREREDEKLFF. In DNA form, the CDR3 reads TGTGCCAGCAGCTCCCGGGAGAGGGAGGATGAAAAACTGTTTTTT.

The table lists this clonotype with a few counts. The V gene is TRBV9, the J gene TRBJ1-1; 7 bases map to TRBD1. The CDR3 sequence is 15 residues long. From germline, CDR1 is SGDLS and CDR2 YYNGEE. J lost 5 bases, V lost 3 bases, and 10 bases had no gene match. The CDR3 loop reads CASSATGQWVTEAFF. DNA of the CDR3: TGTGCCAGCAGCGCCACGGGACAGTGGGTTACTGAAGCTTTCTTT.

The V gene is TRBV6-1, the J gene TRBJ1-6; the D gene is possibly TRBD1 (5 bases). The length of the CDR3 is 18 residues. V lost 5 bases and J 0 bases, leaving 17 bases between the germline ends. Germline V lookup: CDR1 MNHNS, CDR2 SASEGT. The CDR3 DNA is TGTGCCAGCAGTCGGATGACAGCGATGAGCTCCTATAATTCACCCCTCCACTTT. This sequence encodes CASSRMTAMSSYNSPLHF.

The chain is built from TRBV20-1 and TRBJ2-1; 10 bases are shared with TRBD2. The V gene end was trimmed by 5 bases and the J gene end by 2 bases; junction bases not matched to a gene: 6. Germline-derived CDR1 and CDR2 are DFQATT and SNEGSKA (reference sequence). There are 15 residues in the CDR3. CDR3 loop: CSARSGGDPYNEQFF. The CDR3 DNA reads as TGCAGTGCTCGGAGCGGGGGGGACCCCTACAATGAGCAGTTCTTC.

This chain joins TRBV12-3 or TRBV12-4 and TRBJ2-3, with 10 bases matching TRBD2. The CDR3 covers 17 residues. V was clipped by 3 bases and J by 2 bases; unmatched bases: 8. CDR3 in amino acids: CASSLKASGGATDTQYF. CDR3 bases: TGTGCCAGCAGTTTGAAGGCTAGCGGGGGAGCCACAGATACGCAGTATTTT.

DNA for the CDR3: TGCGCCAGCAGCCAGAGTTTTATTTTCTACGAGCAGTACTTC. Translated, it gives CASSQSFIFYEQYF. The V gene is TRBV4-1, the J gene TRBJ2-7; D is unclear. Trimming left V 3 bases short and J 3 bases short, with 12 bases between. CDR1 is MGHRA and CDR2 is YSYEKL in the germline V gene. The CDR3 totals 14 residues.

This chain uses TRBV6-1 with TRBJ1-1, with no clear D. The CDR3 covers 15 residues. Germline V gene data show CDR1 as MNHNS and CDR2 as SASEGT. V lost 1 base, J lost 6 bases, and 15 bases lay in between. The CDR3 reads CASSEGSGGEAEAFF. The CDR3 DNA follows: TGTGCCAGCAGTGAAGGGTCTGGTGGCGAGGCTGAAGCTTTCTTT.

The sample holds many counts of this clonotype. V usage is TRBV20-1 and J usage is TRBJ2-5, with D possibly being TRBD2 (5 bases). CDR1 DFQATT and CDR2 SNEGSKA come from the germline V gene (reference sequence). The V end was cut by 0 bases, the J end by 1 base, with 12 bases between. The CDR3 covers 15 residues. CDR3 in DNA: TGCAGTGCTAGAGACCCCTGGCGGGTCCAAGAGACCCAGTACTTC. It yields the protein CSARDPWRVQETQYF.